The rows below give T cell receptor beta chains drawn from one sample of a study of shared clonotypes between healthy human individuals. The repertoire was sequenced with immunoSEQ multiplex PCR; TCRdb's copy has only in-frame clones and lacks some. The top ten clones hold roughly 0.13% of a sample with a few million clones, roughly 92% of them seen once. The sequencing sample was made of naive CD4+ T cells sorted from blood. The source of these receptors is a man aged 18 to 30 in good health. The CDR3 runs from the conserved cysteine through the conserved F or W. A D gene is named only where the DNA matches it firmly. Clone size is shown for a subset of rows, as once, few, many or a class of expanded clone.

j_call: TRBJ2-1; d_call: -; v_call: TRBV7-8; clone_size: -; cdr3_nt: TGTGCCAGCAGCGGGTGGCAAACGGGACTCTACAATGAGCAGTTCTTC; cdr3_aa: CASSGWQTGLYNEQFF
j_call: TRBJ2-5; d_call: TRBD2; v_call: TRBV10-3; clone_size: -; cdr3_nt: TGTGCCAGCGCTAGCGGGGGGAAAGAGACCCAGTACTTC; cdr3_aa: CASASGGKETQYF
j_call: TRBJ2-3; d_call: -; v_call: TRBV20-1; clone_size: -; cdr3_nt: TGCAGTGCTTTCGGACCCGATACGCAGTATTTT; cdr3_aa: CSAFGPDTQYF
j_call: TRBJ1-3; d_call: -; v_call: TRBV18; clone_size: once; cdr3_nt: TGTGCCAGCTCTCCACAGCAGACTGGAAACACCATATATTTT; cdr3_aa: CASSPQQTGNTIYF
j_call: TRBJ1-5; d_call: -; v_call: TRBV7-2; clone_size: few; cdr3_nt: TGTGCCAGCAGCCTGGGGTGGATTGATCAGCCCCAGCATTTT; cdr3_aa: CASSLGWIDQPQHF
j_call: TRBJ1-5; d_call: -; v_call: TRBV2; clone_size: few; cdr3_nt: TGTGCCAGCAGGGAGGACCGAGCTGGGCCCCAGCATTTT; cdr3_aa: CASREDRAGPQHF
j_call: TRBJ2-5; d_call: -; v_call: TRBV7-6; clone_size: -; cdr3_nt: TGTGCCAGCAGCTTAGAGTATGAGGAGACCCAGTACTTC; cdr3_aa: CASSLEYEETQYF
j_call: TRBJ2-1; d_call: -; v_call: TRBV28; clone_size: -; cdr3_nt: TGTGCCGGCGGAGGGGGAACATACAATGAGCAGTTCTTC; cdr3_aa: CAGGGGTYNEQFF
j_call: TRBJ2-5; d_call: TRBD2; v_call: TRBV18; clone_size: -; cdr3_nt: TGTGCCAGCTCACCACCAGGACTAGCGGGAGGGCCAGGCCAAGAGACCCAGTACTTC; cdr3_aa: CASSPPGLAGGPGQETQYF
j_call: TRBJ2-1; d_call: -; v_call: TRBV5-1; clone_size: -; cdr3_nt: TGCGCCAGCACCGCTGAGGGCGTATCCTACAATGAGCAGTTCTTC; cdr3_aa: CASTAEGVSYNEQFF
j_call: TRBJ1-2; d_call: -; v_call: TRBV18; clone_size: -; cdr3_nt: TGTGCCAGCTCAGTACAGGGTACGAACTATGGCTACACCTTC; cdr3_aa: CASSVQGTNYGYTF
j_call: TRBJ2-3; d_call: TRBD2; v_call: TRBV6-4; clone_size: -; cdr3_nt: TGTGCCAGCAGTCGAACGGGGACTAGCGGATTTCCCACAGATACGCAGTATTTT; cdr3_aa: CASSRTGTSGFPTDTQYF
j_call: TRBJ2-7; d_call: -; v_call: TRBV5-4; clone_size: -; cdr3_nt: TGTGCCAGCAGCTTGGCCCCCAGCGGCAGGGGCTACGAGCAGTACTTC; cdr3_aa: CASSLAPSGRGYEQYF
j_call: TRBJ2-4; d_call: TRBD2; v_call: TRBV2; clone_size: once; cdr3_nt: TGTGCCAGCAGCTACCTAGCGGTAGCCAAAAACATTCAGTACTTC; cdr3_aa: CASSYLAVAKNIQYF
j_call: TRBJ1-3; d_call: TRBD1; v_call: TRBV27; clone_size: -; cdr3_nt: TGTGCCAGCAGCCCCTTGGGACAGGGGGGAAACACCATATATTTT; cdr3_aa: CASSPLGQGGNTIYF
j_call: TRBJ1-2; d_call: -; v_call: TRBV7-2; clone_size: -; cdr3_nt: TGTGCCAGCAGCTTAGCGTTTGTAAGGGAGGGCTACACCTTC; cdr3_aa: CASSLAFVREGYTF
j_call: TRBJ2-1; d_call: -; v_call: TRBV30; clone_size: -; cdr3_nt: TGTGCCTCGGCTACTTCGGCCAATGAGCAGTTCTTC; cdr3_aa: CASATSANEQFF
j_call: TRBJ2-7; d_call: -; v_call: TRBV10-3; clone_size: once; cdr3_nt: TGTGCCATCAGTGAGTCGAATGTCGCAGGGCCCGGCTCCTACGAGCAGTACTTC; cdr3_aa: CAISESNVAGPGSYEQYF
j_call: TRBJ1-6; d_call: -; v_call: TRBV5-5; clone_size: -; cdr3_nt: TGTGCCAGCAGGACAGCGATTAATTCACCCCTCCACTTT; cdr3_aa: CASRTAINSPLHF